This T cell receptor (beta chain) was sequenced during a study of OX40 agonist ivuxolimab in advanced cancers. TCRdb keeps only in-frame clones here, not all; method: immunoSEQ multiplex PCR. Counted here are about 60,000 clones, over 90% occurring once; the ten biggest clones make up approximately 25%. Source: CD4+ or CD8+ T cells sorted from blood, taken in a trial of the OX40 agonist ivuxolimab. This TCR derives from an adult with an advanced solid tumor such as melanoma, head and neck, liver or kidney cancer.

The CDR3 reads CASSLFGGGEQYF. CDR3 DNA: TGTGCCAGCAGCCTGTTCGGCGGGGGCGAGCAGTACTTC. The chain uses TRBV5-5 and TRBJ2-7; 7 bases line up with TRBD2. The germline CDR1 and CDR2 sequences are SGHKS and YYEKEE (reference sequence). The CDR3 has 13 residues. The trim removed 4 bases at V and 6 bases at J, leaving 7 bases unmatched.